Listed below are T cell receptor beta chains from one sample, sequenced in a study of T cells in Graves' hyperthyroidism and ophthalmopathy. TCRdb recomputed calls from the multiplex PCR reads with MiXCR, one row per CDR3 protein. The sample carries 300,000 or so distinct CDR3 sequences, about 21% recorded once. The sequenced material came from blood. The receptor source for this set is a woman aged 45 to 65 with Graves' hyperthyroidism. CDR3s include the opening cysteine and the closing phenylalanine or tryptophan. A D gene is named only where the DNA matches it firmly. The size of a clone is reported for some rows only, either as once, few or many, or as a class for expanded clones.

D gene	V gene	clone size	J gene	CDR3 DNA	CDR3 protein
TRBD2	TRBV7-9	many	TRBJ2-3	TGTGCCAGCAGCTTCTGGAGAAGCGGGGGTACAGATACGCAGTATTTT	CASSFWRSGGTDTQYF
NA	TRBV5-1	few	TRBJ2-1	TGCGCCAGCAGCTCAGGTTTGAGCGCAACACTAAGGAATGAGCAGTTCTTC	CASSSGLSATLRNEQFF
TRBD2	TRBV28	NA	TRBJ2-5	TGTGCCAGCAGTTTTGGAGCGGGAGGAAAAGAGACCCAGTACTTC	CASSFGAGGKETQYF
NA	TRBV10-3	few	TRBJ1-2	TGTGCCATCAGTGATAGGGCGGACAACTATGGCTACACCTTC	CAISDRADNYGYTF
NA	TRBV7-9	NA	TRBJ1-4	TGTGCCAGCAGCCCTCAAGGAGGGGTTCGTCAGGAAAAACTGTTTTTT	CASSPQGGVRQEKLFF
NA	TRBV5-1	NA	TRBJ2-7	TGCGCCAGCAGCTTGGACGGGACCCCCTACGAGCAGTACTTC	CASSLDGTPYEQYF
NA	TRBV20-1	few	TRBJ2-7	TGCAGTGCTACGGACAGTCCCTACGAGCAGTACTTC	CSATDSPYEQYF
NA	TRBV7-8	NA	TRBJ2-3	TGTGCCAGCAGCCGCCCGGGGAGAACAGATACGCAGTATTTT	CASSRPGRTDTQYF
NA	TRBV28	many	TRBJ1-1	TGTGCCAGCAGTACTGGGGGCACTGAAGCTTTCTTT	CASSTGGTEAFF
NA	TRBV3-1	NA	TRBJ1-1	TGTGCCAGCAGCCAAGACTACAGGGCTAACACTGAAGCTTTCTTT	CASSQDYRANTEAFF
TRBD1	TRBV20-1	many	TRBJ2-7	TGCAGTGAAACAAGGGGGACAGGGAACTACGAGCAGTACTTC	CSETRGTGNYEQYF
NA	TRBV28	few	TRBJ1-2	TGTGCCAGCAGTTTATTGAGGGGTGGCTACACCTTC	CASSLLRGGYTF
TRBD2	TRBV3-1	many	TRBJ2-5	TGTGCCAGCAGCCAGGGGACTAGCGGACAAGAGACCCAGTACTTC	CASSQGTSGQETQYF
NA	TRBV20-1	NA	TRBJ2-5	TGCAGTGCTAGAAACCAGGACTTCCAAGAGACCCAGTACTTC	CSARNQDFQETQYF
NA	TRBV6-1	NA	TRBJ1-1	TGTGCCAGCCGAGGACGGGCAACTATAACTTTGAACACTGAAGCTTTCTTT	CASRGRATITLNTEAFF
NA	TRBV6-1	many	TRBJ2-2	TGTGCCAGCAGGCTCCCGACAGGACTGAACACCGGGGAGCTGTTTTTT	CASRLPTGLNTGELFF
NA	TRBV10-3	many	TRBJ1-1	TGTGCCATCAGTGAGTCTTCGCTAGCTTTCTTT	CAISESSLAFF
NA	TRBV28	many	TRBJ1-5	TGTGCCAGCAGCCGGGGCCACTATAGCAATCAGCCCCAGCATTTT	CASSRGHYSNQPQHF
TRBD1	TRBV29-1	NA	TRBJ2-1	TGCAGCGTTGTTGGGACAGGGGATAATGAGCAGTTCTTC	CSVVGTGDNEQFF
NA	TRBV20-1	many	TRBJ2-5	TGCAGTGCTCCCCGGGACTCGGAGACCCAGTACTTC	CSAPRDSETQYF
TRBD2	TRBV7-9	many	TRBJ2-3	TGTGCCAGCAGCCGGACTAGCGGGAAAAGAGACAGCACAGATACGCAGTATTTT	CASSRTSGKRDSTDTQYF
TRBD2	TRBV10-3	few	TRBJ2-3	TGTGCCATCAGTGGGCCTAGCGGAAGGGAAACAGATACGCAGTATTTT	CAISGPSGRETDTQYF
NA	TRBV25-1	many	TRBJ1-2	TGTGCCAGCAGTGAATATGGGTCCTATGGCTACACCTTC	CASSEYGSYGYTF
NA	TRBV11-3	many	TRBJ1-6	TGTGCCAGCAGCTTGGGACCCTATAATTCACCCCTCCACTTT	CASSLGPYNSPLHF
NA	TRBV2	many	TRBJ1-3	TGTGCCAGCAGTGGGACAGCTGGAAACACCATATATTTT	CASSGTAGNTIYF
TRBD1	TRBV19	NA	TRBJ1-2	TGTGCCAGTAGTATATGGGGGACAGGGGTCGGCTACACCTTC	CASSIWGTGVGYTF
TRBD2	TRBV20-1	many	TRBJ2-7	TGCAGTGCTCCGAAGCGGGAGGGCTCCTACGAGCAGTACTTC	CSAPKREGSYEQYF
NA	TRBV2	NA	TRBJ2-3	TGTGCCAGCATGATTGGCGGGCACCCCACAGATACGCAGTATTTT	CASMIGGHPTDTQYF
TRBD2	TRBV7-9	few	TRBJ2-3	TGTGCCAGCAGCAAGGGACTAGCGGGGCCAGATACGCAGTATTTT	CASSKGLAGPDTQYF
TRBD2	TRBV3-1	many	TRBJ2-1	TGTGCCAGCAGCCAAGCCCAGCCCGGGACTAGCGGGAGGAATGAGCAGTTCTTC	CASSQAQPGTSGRNEQFF
NA	TRBV5-1	few	TRBJ2-1	TGCGCCAGCAGCGTTGATGGAGGCCCCTACAATGAGCAGTTCTTC	CASSVDGGPYNEQFF
NA	TRBV12-3/TRBV12-4	many	TRBJ2-7	TGTGCCAGCAGTTTGAGGAAAGGGGGAAACGAGCAGTACTTC	CASSLRKGGNEQYF
NA	TRBV9	NA	TRBJ1-3	TGTGCCAGCAGCGTAGGACGGAGCTCTGGAAACACCATATATTTT	CASSVGRSSGNTIYF
NA	TRBV5-8	NA	TRBJ1-4	TGTGCCAGCAGCTTGGCTACAGGGAGTAATGAAAAACTGTTTTTT	CASSLATGSNEKLFF
TRBD1	TRBV27	NA	TRBJ1-5	TGTGCCAGCAGTGCCGGACAGGGCCAGGGCAAACTTCAGCCCCAGCATTTT	CASSAGQGQGKLQPQHF
NA	TRBV20-1	many	TRBJ2-3	TGCAGTGCTAGCGCCCCACCCAGGGGTACAGATACGCAGTATTTT	CSASAPPRGTDTQYF
NA	TRBV6-2/TRBV6-3	many	TRBJ1-5	TGTGCCAGCAGTCCCTTTGGGGGGGCCGCGCAGCCCCAGCATTTT	CASSPFGGAAQPQHF
TRBD1	TRBV7-8	many	TRBJ1-1	TGTGCCAGCAACGTTCTGACAGGGGGCCTGAGAACTGAAGCTTTCTTT	CASNVLTGGLRTEAFF
NA	TRBV20-1	many	TRBJ1-2	TGCAGTGCTAGGGAGTTGGACTATGGCTACACCTTC	CSARELDYGYTF
NA	TRBV6-1	many	TRBJ1-5	TGTGCCAGCAGTCCCGGGACACCTCCCAATCAGCCCCAGCATTTT	CASSPGTPPNQPQHF
NA	TRBV20-1	NA	TRBJ1-5	TGCAGTGCTAGAGCAGGGGGCAATCAGCCCCAGCATTTT	CSARAGGNQPQHF